This T cell receptor beta chain emerged from a study of blood T cells in healthy people across ages. It was with a sample-barcoded 5' primer and a J-beta primer mix that a second PCR of roughly 6 to 11 cycles was run. From the 5' RACE reads, TCRdb called clonotypes with MiXCR, one entry per CDR3 protein. The data show around 780,000 distinct CDR3 sequences, with just over 55% seen just once and roughly 24% held by the top ten. The draw of peripheral blood yielded ten milliliters from each donor. The authors extracted at least 5 micrograms of total RNA per sample. Only a few counts were recorded for this clonotype. Its matching antigen is unknown. The V end lost 4 bases, the J end lost 2 bases, and 14 bases lay between the germline ends. Per the germline V gene, CDR1 is SGHRS and CDR2 is YFSETQ. The CDR3 contains 15 residues. Study-level results: Naive T cell percentage showed a strong correlation with the diversity of TCR beta. Older individuals had lower TCR beta diversity per million T cells (the decline was roughly linear).

This TCR came from a middle-aged man in good health. The V gene is TRBV5-1, the J gene TRBJ2-3; D unresolved. The sample consisted of blood. CDR3 nucleotides: TGCGCCAGCAGCCTCACTAACGCCTACACAGATACGCAGTATTTT. This sequence encodes CASSLTNAYTDTQYF.